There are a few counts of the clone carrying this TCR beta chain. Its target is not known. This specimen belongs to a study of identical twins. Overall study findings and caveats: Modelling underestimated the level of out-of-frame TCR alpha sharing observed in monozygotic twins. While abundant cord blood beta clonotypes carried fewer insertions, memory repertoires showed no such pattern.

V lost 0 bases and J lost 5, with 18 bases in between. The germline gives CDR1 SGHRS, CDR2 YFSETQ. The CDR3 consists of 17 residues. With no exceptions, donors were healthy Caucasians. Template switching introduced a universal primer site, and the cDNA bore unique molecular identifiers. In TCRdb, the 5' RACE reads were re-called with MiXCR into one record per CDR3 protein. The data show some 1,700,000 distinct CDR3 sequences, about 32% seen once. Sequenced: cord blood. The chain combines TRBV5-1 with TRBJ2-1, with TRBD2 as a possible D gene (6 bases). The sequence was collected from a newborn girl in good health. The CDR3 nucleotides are TGCGCCAGCAGCTTGGTAGTTGGGTTGGTAGCGGACAATGAGCAGTTCTTC. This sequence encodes CASSLVVGLVADNEQFF.